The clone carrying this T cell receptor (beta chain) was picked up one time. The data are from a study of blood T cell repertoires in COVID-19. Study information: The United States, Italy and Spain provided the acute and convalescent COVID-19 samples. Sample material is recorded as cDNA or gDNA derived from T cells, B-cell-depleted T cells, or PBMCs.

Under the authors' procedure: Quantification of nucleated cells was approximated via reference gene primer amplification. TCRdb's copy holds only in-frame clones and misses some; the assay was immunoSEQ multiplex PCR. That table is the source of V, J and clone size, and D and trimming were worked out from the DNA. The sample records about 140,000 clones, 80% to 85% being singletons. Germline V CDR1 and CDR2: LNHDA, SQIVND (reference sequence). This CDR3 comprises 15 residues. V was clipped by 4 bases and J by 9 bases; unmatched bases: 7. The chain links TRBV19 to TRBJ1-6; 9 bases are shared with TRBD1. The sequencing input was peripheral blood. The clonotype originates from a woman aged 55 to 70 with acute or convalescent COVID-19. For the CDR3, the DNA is TGTGCCAGTAGTAACCCGGGACAGGGACCTTCACCCCTCCACTTT. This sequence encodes CASSNPGQGPSPLHF.